This TCR beta chain was profiled in a study of T-cell memory formation after mild COVID-19. TCRdb re-called the 5' RACE reads through MiXCR, storing one row per CDR3 protein. Found here are 400,000 to 550,000 distinct CDR3 sequences, 20% to 30% of them singletons; the top ten hold under 15%. The CDR3 loop spans 14 amino acids. Germline V CDR1 and CDR2: SGHRS, YFSETQ. Trimming pared 3 bases from V and 5 bases from J, leaving 15 bases between. Study observations and caveats: Several responding clones turned up in pre-infection memory, indicating that cross-reactive memory may have taken part. Most CD4+ clones that shrank were in CM and EM, while CD8+ ones turned up in EMRA.

This clonotype turned up a few times. What it binds is not known. The sample was PBMCs or a T cell subset sorted from them (not recorded which). The chain employs TRBV5-1 and TRBJ2-7, with D unclear. This TCR was sampled from an adult woman who had mild COVID-19 (a few samples of this study predate the infection). Cell type and time point are not known. CDR3 region: CASSSQSPQDEQYF. Here the CDR3 DNA reads TGCGCCAGCAGCTCACAATCCCCCCAGGACGAGCAGTACTTC.